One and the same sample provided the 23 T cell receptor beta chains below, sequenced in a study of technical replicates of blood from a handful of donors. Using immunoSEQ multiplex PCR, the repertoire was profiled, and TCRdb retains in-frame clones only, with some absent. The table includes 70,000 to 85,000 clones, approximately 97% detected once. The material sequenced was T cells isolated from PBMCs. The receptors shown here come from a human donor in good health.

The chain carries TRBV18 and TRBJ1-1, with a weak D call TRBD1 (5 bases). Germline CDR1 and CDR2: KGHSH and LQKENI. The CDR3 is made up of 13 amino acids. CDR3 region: CEGRRQSNTEAFF. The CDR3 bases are TGTGAAGGACGCAGACAGAGTAACACTGAAGCTTTCTTT.

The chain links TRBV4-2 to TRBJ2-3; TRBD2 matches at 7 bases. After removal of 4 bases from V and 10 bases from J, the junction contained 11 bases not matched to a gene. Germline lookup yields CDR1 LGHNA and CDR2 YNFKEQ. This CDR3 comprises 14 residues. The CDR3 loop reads CASSRGTTKDPQYF. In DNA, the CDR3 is TGTGCCAGCAGCCGCGGGACTACTAAGGATCCGCAGTATTTT.

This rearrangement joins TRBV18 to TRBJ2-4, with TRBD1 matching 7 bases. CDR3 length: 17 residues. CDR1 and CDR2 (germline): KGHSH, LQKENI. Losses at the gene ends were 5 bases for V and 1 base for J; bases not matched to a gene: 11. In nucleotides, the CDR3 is TGTGCCAGCTCAGCCTACAGGGGAAGGGTGGCCAAAAACATTCAGTACTTC. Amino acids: CASSAYRGRVAKNIQYF.

The DNA for the CDR3 is TGCGCCAGCAGCCACCACTCTAGCGGGGGGCCACATAACTACGAGCAGTACTTC. Amino acid sequence: CASSHHSSGGPHNYEQYF. V usage is TRBV4-1 and J usage is TRBJ2-7; TRBD2 aligns across 11 bases. The CDR3 covers 18 residues. V gave up 3 bases and J gave up 3 bases; unmatched junction bases: 13. CDR1 and CDR2 (germline): MGHRA, YSYEKL.

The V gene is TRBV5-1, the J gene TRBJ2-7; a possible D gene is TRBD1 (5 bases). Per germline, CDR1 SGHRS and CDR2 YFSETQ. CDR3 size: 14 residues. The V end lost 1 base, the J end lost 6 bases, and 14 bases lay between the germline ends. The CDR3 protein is CASSLTGTTSEQYF. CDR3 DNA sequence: TGCGCCAGCAGCTTGACAGGAACAACCTCCGAGCAGTACTTC.

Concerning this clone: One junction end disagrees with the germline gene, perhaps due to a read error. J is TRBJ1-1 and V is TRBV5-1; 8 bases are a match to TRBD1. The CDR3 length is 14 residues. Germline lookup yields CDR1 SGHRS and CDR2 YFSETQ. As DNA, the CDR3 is TGCGCCAGCAGCCCCAGGGGGCGTAACAATGAAGCTTTCTTT. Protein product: CASSPRGRNNEAFF.

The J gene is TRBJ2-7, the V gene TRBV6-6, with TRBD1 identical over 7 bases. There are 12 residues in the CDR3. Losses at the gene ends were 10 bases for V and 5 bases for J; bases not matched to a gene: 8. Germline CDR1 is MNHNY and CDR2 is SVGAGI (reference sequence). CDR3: CATLGTANEQYF. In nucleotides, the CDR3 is TGTGCCACCCTCGGGACAGCTAACGAGCAGTACTTC.

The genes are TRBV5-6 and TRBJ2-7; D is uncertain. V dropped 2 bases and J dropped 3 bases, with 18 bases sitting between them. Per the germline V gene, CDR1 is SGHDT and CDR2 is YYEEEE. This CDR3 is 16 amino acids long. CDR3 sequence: CASSFRPSIARYEQYF. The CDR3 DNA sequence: TGTGCCAGCAGCTTCAGACCTTCTATAGCTCGCTACGAGCAGTACTTC.

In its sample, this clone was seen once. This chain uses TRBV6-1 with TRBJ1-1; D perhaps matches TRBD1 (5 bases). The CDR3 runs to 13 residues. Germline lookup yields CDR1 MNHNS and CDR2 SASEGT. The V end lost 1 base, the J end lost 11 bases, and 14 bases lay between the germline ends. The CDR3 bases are TGTGCCAGCAGTGAAGGGACACTCAATGGGGCTTTCTTT. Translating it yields CASSEGTLNGAFF.

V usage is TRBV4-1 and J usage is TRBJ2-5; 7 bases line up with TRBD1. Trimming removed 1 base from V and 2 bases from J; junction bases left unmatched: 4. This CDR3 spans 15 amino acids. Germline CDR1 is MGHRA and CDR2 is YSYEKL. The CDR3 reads CASSQARDSQETQYF. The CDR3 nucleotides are TGCGCCAGCAGCCAAGCCCGGGACAGTCAAGAGACCCAGTACTTC.

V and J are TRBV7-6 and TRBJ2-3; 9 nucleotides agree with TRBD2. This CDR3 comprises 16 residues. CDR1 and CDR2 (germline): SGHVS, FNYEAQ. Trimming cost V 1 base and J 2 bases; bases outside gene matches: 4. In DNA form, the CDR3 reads TGTGCCAGCAGCTTAGAAGGCGGGGGGGCCACAGATACGCAGTATTTT. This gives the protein CASSLEGGGATDTQYF. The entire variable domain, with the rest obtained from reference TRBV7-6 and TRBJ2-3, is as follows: GAGVSQSPRYKVTKRGQDVALRCDPISGHVSLYWYRQALGQGPEFLTYFNYEAQQDKSGLPNDRFSAERPEGSISTLTIQRTEQRDSAMYRCASSLEGGGATDTQYFGPGTRLTVL.

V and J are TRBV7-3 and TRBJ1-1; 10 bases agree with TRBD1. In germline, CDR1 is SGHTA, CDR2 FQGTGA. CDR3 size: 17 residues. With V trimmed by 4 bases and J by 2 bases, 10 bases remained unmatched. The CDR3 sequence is CASSSGQGGLFNTEAFF. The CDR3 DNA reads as TGTGCCAGCAGCTCTGGACAGGGGGGGTTGTTTAACACTGAAGCTTTCTTT.

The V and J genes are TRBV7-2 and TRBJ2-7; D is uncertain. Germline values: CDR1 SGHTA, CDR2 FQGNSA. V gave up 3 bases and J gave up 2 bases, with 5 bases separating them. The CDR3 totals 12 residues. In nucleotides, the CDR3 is TGTGCCAGCAGCTTGTCCGCCTACGAGCAGTACTTC. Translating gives CASSLSAYEQYF. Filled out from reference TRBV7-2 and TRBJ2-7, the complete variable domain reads GAGVSQSPSNKVTEKGKDVELRCDPISGHTALYWYRQSLGQGLEFLIYFQGNSAPDKSGLPSDRFSAERTGGSVSTLTIQRTQQEDSAVYLCASSLSAYEQYFGPGTRLTVT.

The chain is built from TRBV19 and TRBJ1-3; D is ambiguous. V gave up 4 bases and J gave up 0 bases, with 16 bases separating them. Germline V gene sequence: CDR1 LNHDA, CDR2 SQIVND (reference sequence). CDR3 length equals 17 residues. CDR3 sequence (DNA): TGTGCCAGTAGTAGCCGAATACCGGGGAGCTCTGGAAACACCATATATTTT. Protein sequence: CASSSRIPGSSGNTIYF.

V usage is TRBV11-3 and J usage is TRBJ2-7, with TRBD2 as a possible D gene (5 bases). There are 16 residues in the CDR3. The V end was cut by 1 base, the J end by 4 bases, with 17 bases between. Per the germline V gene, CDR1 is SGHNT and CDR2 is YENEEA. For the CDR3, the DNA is TGTGCCAGCAGCTTAGCTGAACTAGATCGACCTTACGAGCAGTACTTC. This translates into CASSLAELDRPYEQYF.

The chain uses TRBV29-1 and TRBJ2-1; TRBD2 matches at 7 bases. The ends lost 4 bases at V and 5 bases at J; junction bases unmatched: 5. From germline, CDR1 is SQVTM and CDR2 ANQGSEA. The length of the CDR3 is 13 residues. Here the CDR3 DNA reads TGCAGCGTTGCCAGCGGGATAGACAATGAGCAGTTCTTC. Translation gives CSVASGIDNEQFF.

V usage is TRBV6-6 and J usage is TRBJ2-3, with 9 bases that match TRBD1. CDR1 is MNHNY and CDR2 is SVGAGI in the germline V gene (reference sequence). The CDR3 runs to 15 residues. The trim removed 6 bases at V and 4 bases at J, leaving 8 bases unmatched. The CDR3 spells CASRPPGQGADTQYF. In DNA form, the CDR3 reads TGTGCCAGCAGACCACCGGGACAGGGCGCAGATACGCAGTATTTT.

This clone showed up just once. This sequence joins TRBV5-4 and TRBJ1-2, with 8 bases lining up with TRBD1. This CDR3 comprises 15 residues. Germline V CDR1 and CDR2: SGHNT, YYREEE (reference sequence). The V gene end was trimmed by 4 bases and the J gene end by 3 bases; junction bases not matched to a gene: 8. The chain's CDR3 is CASSPTPQGDYGYTF. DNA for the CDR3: TGTGCCAGCAGCCCGACCCCACAGGGGGACTATGGCTACACCTTC.

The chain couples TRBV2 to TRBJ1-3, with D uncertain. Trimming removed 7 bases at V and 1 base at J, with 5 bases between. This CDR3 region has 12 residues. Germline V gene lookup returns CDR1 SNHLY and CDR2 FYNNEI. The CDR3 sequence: CASMTSGNTIYF. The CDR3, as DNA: TGTGCCAGCATGACATCTGGAAACACCATATATTTT.

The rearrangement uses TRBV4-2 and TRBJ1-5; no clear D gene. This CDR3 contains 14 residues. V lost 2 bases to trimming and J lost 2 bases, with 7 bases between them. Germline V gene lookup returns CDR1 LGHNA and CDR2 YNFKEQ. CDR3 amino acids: CASSQSLGNQPQHF. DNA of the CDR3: TGTGCCAGCAGCCAATCCCTCGGCAATCAGCCCCAGCATTTT.

The CDR3 sequence is CASSFIGDRENIQYF. CDR3 DNA sequence: TGTGCCAGCAGTTTCATCGGGGACAGGGAAAACATTCAGTACTTC. The chain employs TRBV27 and TRBJ2-4, with 9 bases identical to TRBD1. Trimming at V came to 3 bases and at J to 5 bases, leaving 5 bases not matched to a gene. Per the germline V gene, CDR1 is MNHEY and CDR2 is SMNVEV (reference sequence). The CDR3 extends over 15 amino acids.

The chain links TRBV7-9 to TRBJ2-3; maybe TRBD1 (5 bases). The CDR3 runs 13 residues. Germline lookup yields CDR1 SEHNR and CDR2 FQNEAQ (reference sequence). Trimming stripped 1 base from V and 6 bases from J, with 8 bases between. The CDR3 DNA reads TGTGCCAGCAGCTTAGAGGGGCGGGATACGCAGTATTTT. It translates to CASSLEGRDTQYF.

The DNA of the CDR3 is TGCGCCAGCAGCCAAGATATAACCACACGTCGTGTCACTGAAGCTTTCTTT. This gives the protein CASSQDITTRRVTEAFF. The chain links TRBV4-1 to TRBJ1-1; D is ambiguous. This CDR3 has 17 residues. Deletions cut 0 bases from V and 4 bases from J, with 18 bases between. In germline, CDR1 is MGHRA, CDR2 YSYEKL.